This passage covers 8 T cell receptor beta chains from one sample sequenced in a study of shared clonotypes between healthy human individuals. TCRdb keeps only in-frame clones here, not all; method: immunoSEQ multiplex PCR. The top ten clones hold 0.35% to 0.45% of a sample with millions of clones, 80% to 95% of them seen once. Sequencing was performed on naive CD4+ T cells from PBMCs. Subset meaning: CD45RA+ positively selected. These receptors came from a man aged 18 to 35 in good health. Some clones in this sample may be carry-over from other donors' samples.

The CDR3 spells CASSSAMTEDTQYF. The CDR3 coding sequence is TGCGCCAGCAGCTCCGCGATGACAGAAGATACGCAGTATTTT. The chain couples TRBV5-1 to TRBJ2-3; D may be TRBD1 (5 bases). The CDR3 has 14 residues. Germline assignment: CDR1 SGHRS and CDR2 YFSETQ. V lost 3 bases to trimming and J lost 5 bases, with 13 bases between them.

The chain recombines TRBV4-3 with TRBJ2-4; maybe TRBD1 (7 bases). Germline V gene sequence: CDR1 LGHNA, CDR2 YSLEER. V was cut by 0 bases and J by 9 bases, with 12 bases left in between. The CDR3 runs 14 residues. Here the CDR3 DNA reads TGCGCCAGCAGCCAAGATACAGGGGAGGTCATTCAGTACTTC. Its protein is CASSQDTGEVIQYF.

The V call is TRBV28, the J call TRBJ1-1, with 9 nucleotides matching TRBD1. Trimming removed 1 base from V and 10 bases from J; junction bases left unmatched: 7. The CDR3 has 14 residues. Germline CDR1 is MDHEN and CDR2 is SYDVKM. This chain's CDR3 is CASSLYRGPRPAFF. CDR3 coding DNA: TGTGCCAGCAGTTTATACAGGGGGCCCCGTCCAGCTTTCTTT. The full variable domain, with the rest looked up from reference TRBV28 and TRBJ1-1, is DVKVTQSSRYLVKRTGEKVFLECVQDMDHENMFWYRQDPGLGLRLIYFSYDVKMKEKGDIPEGYSVSREKKERFSLILESASTNQTSMYLCASSLYRGPRPAFFGQGTRLTVV.

This chain links TRBV4-1 with TRBJ2-2; 10 bases are shared with TRBD2. The CDR3 extends over 19 amino acids. V lost 0 bases, J lost 7 bases, and 14 bases stayed unmatched. The germline V gene has CDR1 MGHRA and CDR2 YSYEKL. The CDR3 protein is CASSQDSEREGPTGGELFF. In DNA form, the CDR3 reads TGCGCCAGCAGCCAAGATAGTGAGCGGGAGGGCCCGACGGGCGGGGAGCTGTTTTTT.

This chain's CDR3 is CASSLGSGIPPYEQYF. CDR3 bases: TGTGCCAGCAGCTTAGGGAGCGGGATCCCACCCTACGAGCAGTACTTC. The chain has TRBV7-2 and TRBJ2-7; the match to TRBD2 covers 7 bases. Trimming removed 1 base from V and 2 bases from J; junction bases left unmatched: 8. This CDR3 region has 16 residues. Germline values: CDR1 SGHTA, CDR2 FQGNSA.

The rearrangement joins TRBV6-5 to TRBJ2-2; D gene uncertain. CDR1 is MNHEY and CDR2 is SVGAGI in the germline V gene. Trimming removed 4 bases from V and 2 bases from J, with 5 bases in between. The CDR3 runs to 13 residues. The CDR3 reads CASSLGNTGELFF. The CDR3 coding sequence is TGTGCCAGCAGTTTGGGAAACACCGGGGAGCTGTTTTTT.

J is TRBJ2-7 and V is TRBV27; D perhaps matches TRBD1 (6 bases). The V gene lost 3 bases and the J gene lost 4 bases, with 13 bases spanning the gap. The CDR3 totals 14 residues. Germline values: CDR1 MNHEY, CDR2 SMNVEV (reference sequence). This CDR3 is CASSFARGFYEQYF. The CDR3 DNA reads TGTGCCAGCAGTTTTGCCAGGGGATTTTACGAGCAGTACTTC.

This rearrangement joins TRBV2 to TRBJ1-5; the D is unclear. The ends were cut back, 7 bases at V and 1 base at J, with 11 bases in the middle. The CDR3 has 14 residues. Germline V gene sequence: CDR1 SNHLY, CDR2 FYNNEI. CDR3 in amino acids: CASTISGSNQPQHF. The CDR3 DNA is TGTGCCAGCACCATATCGGGCAGCAATCAGCCCCAGCATTTT.